These 21 T cell receptor beta chains came from one sample sequenced in a study of blood T cell repertoires in COVID-19. Only in-frame clones appear in the TCRdb table, and some are missing; sequencing was by immunoSEQ multiplex PCR. This sample has roughly 150,000 clones, with 75% to 90% found just once. The specimen was peripheral blood. These receptor sequences come from a woman aged 40 to 50 with acute or convalescent COVID-19.

The gene calls are TRBV7-2 and TRBJ1-2, with TRBD1 matching 7 bases. J gave up 7 bases and V 3 bases, and 2 bases lay outside the gene matches. The CDR3 loop spans 12 amino acids. Looked up from germline, CDR1 is SGHTA and CDR2 is FQGNSA. The DNA for the CDR3 is TGTGCCAGCAGCTTTGCAGGGGGTGGCTACACCTTC. Protein: CASSFAGGGYTF.

This clone has a handful of counts. The chain recombines TRBV21-1 with TRBJ1-5. TRBV21-1 is a pseudogene locus. The CDR3 is 17 amino acids. Written as DNA, the CDR3 is TGTGCCAGCAGCAAAGGAGTGAGAAGAATTAGCAATCAGCCCCAGCATTTT. Encoded protein: CASSKGVRRISNQPQHF.

This sequence joins TRBV28 and TRBJ2-2; 7 bases line up with TRBD1. V lost 6 bases to trimming and J lost 7 bases; unmatched junction nucleotides: 5. Germline CDR1 reads MDHEN; CDR2 reads SYDVKM. The CDR3 consists of 13 residues. This CDR3 reads CASRQGQVGELFF. Written as DNA, the CDR3 is TGTGCCAGCAGGCAAGGACAGGTCGGGGAGCTGTTTTTT.

This clone was found many times. The V and J genes are TRBV24-1 and TRBJ1-4, with 10 bases aligning to TRBD1. With V trimmed by 0 bases and J by 4 bases, 1 base remained unmatched. CDR3 length: 16 residues. The germline V gene has CDR1 KGHDR and CDR2 SFDVKD. CDR3 nucleotide sequence: TGTGCCACCAGTGATTTGGGGACAGGGGATAATGAAAAACTGTTTTTT. Protein product: CATSDLGTGDNEKLFF.

This chain uses TRBV11-3 with TRBJ1-2, with D perhaps TRBD1 (6 bases). Germline V gene lookup returns CDR1 SGHNT and CDR2 YENEEA. CDR3 length: 20 residues. Trimming took 2 bases from V and 2 from J, leaving 27 bases between them. Written as DNA, the CDR3 is TGTGCCAGCAGCTTAAAGTCCCACAATCCAATCCAGGGGAACAACTATGGCTACACCTTC. This gives the protein CASSLKSHNPIQGNNYGYTF.

The J gene is TRBJ2-5, the V gene TRBV20-1; a possible D gene is TRBD2 (6 bases). The ends were cut back, 3 bases at V and 7 bases at J, with 21 bases in the middle. Germline CDR1 is DFQATT and CDR2 is SNEGSKA (reference sequence). There are 15 residues in the CDR3. The CDR3 sequence is CSASPGGTAQGTQYF. Here the CDR3 DNA reads TGCAGTGCTAGTCCCGGAGGGACGGCGCAGGGGACCCAGTACTTC.

The chain links TRBV25-1 to TRBJ2-1; 9 nucleotides agree with TRBD2. Germline CDR1 and CDR2: MGHDK and SYGVNS. J lost 8 bases, V lost 4 bases, and 12 bases had no gene match. There are 16 residues in the CDR3. The chain's CDR3 is CASSGVGLATGDEQFF. The CDR3 DNA sequence: TGTGCCAGCAGTGGCGTCGGACTAGCGACTGGGGATGAGCAGTTCTTC.

This clone was seen only a few times. The chain employs TRBV16 and TRBJ2-7; 7 nucleotides match TRBD1. Germline values: CDR1 KGHSY, CDR2 FQNENV. With V trimmed by 6 bases and J by 1 base, 9 bases remained unmatched. The CDR3 loop spans 15 amino acids. In DNA form, the CDR3 reads TGTGCCAGCAGTCTGACAGGGCACGCTTCCTACGAGCAGTACTTC. Protein: CASSLTGHASYEQYF. The whole variable domain, filled in from reference TRBV16 and TRBJ2-7, reads GEEVAQTPKHLVRGEGQKAKLYCAPIKGHSYVFWYQQVLKNEFKFLISFQNENVFDETGMPKERFSAKCLPNSPCSLEIQATKLEDSAVYFCASSLTGHASYEQYFGPGTRLTVT.

This chain uses TRBV10-2 with TRBJ1-1, with 7 bases aligning to TRBD1. J lost 5 bases, V lost 2 bases, and 8 bases had no gene match. The CDR3 is 15 amino acids. The germline CDR1 and CDR2 sequences are WSHSY and SAAADI. Here the CDR3 reads CASSENTGVGTEAFF. The CDR3, as DNA: TGCGCCAGCAGTGAGAATACAGGGGTTGGGACTGAAGCTTTCTTT.

The chain recombines TRBV27 with TRBJ1-3; D is undetermined. The V gene lost 6 bases and the J gene lost 3 bases, with 15 bases spanning the gap. Per the germline V gene, CDR1 is MNHEY and CDR2 is SMNVEV (reference sequence). The CDR3 contains 15 residues. The CDR3 here is CASSFGAGFGNTIYF. DNA of the CDR3: TGTGCCAGCAGCTTCGGTGCGGGGTTTGGAAACACCATATATTTT.

Regarding this clone: In this CDR3 the conserved last residue, phenylalanine or tryptophan, is missing, so a read error is likely. No DNA is shown, since the ends of the CDR3 on it are uncertain; the CDR3 is the one TCRdb lists. The V gene is TRBV10-3, the J gene TRBJ1-2; the D call TRBD1 from the table was never checked on the DNA. CDR1 and CDR2 (germline): ENHRY, SYGVKD. Counting both end residues, the CDR3 totals 15 amino acids. This CDR3 reads CAISESNPGQGAVYY.

This chain connects TRBV10-3 to TRBJ1-2; D unresolved. Trimming cost V 4 bases and J 1 base, with 10 bases left between them. The CDR3 loop spans 14 amino acids. CDR1 ENHRY and CDR2 SYGVKD come from the germline V gene. This CDR3 reads CAISGRGNNYGYTF. CDR3 nucleotides: TGTGCCATCAGTGGGCGCGGAAATAACTATGGCTACACCTTC.

The chain is built from TRBV10-3 and TRBJ2-3, with 9 bases identical to TRBD2. The CDR3 runs to 14 residues. The germline gives CDR1 ENHRY, CDR2 SYGVKD. V lost 7 bases to trimming and J lost 5 bases; unmatched junction nucleotides: 7. The CDR3 DNA sequence: TGTGCCATCAATCCAGCGGGGGGTGGAGATACGCAGTATTTT. Residues: CAINPAGGGDTQYF.

The chain joins TRBV18 to TRBJ2-1, with no clear D. The CDR3 extends over 14 amino acids. Looked up from germline, CDR1 is KGHSH and CDR2 is LQKENI. V dropped 4 bases and J dropped 8 bases, with 15 bases sitting between them. This chain's CDR3 is CASSLLTPLDEQFF. The DNA for the CDR3 is TGTGCCAGCTCACTCCTGACACCTCTCGATGAGCAGTTCTTC. Together with reference TRBV18 and TRBJ2-1, the CDR3 gives the full variable domain: NAGVMQNPRHLVRRRGQEARLRCSPMKGHSHVYWYRQLPEEGLKFMVYLQKENIIDESGMPKERFSAEFPKEGPSILRIQQVVRGDSAAYFCASSLLTPLDEQFFGPGTRLTVL.

This chain uses TRBV20-1 with TRBJ2-3; TRBD2 agrees at 9 bases. With 3 bases clipped from V and 6 bases from J, the junction kept 7 bases outside the gene matches. The CDR3 covers 14 residues. Germline-derived CDR1 and CDR2 are DFQATT and SNEGSKA (reference sequence). CDR3 DNA sequence: TGCAGTGCTAGTCCTGCGGGGGGGCTTGATACGCAGTATTTT. It encodes CSASPAGGLDTQYF.

The CDR3 spells CATSRQEFYNEQFF. The CDR3 coding sequence is TGTGCCACCTCCCGACAGGAGTTCTACAATGAGCAGTTCTTC. The chain employs TRBV7-9 and TRBJ2-1, with D possibly TRBD1 on 6 matching bases. This CDR3 is 14 amino acids long. The V gene lost 10 bases and the J gene lost 3 bases, with 16 bases spanning the gap. Germline lookup yields CDR1 SEHNR and CDR2 FQNEAQ (reference sequence).

The chain couples TRBV6-5 to TRBJ1-2; D not certain. The CDR3 has 14 amino acids. Germline V gene sequence: CDR1 MNHEY, CDR2 SVGAGI. Trimming pared 0 bases from V and 1 base from J, leaving 6 bases between. CDR3 in DNA: TGTGCCAGCAGTTACTCGAGGAGTAACTATGGCTACACCTTC. Translation: CASSYSRSNYGYTF.

The J gene is TRBJ2-4, the V gene TRBV7-8; D possibly corresponds to TRBD1 (7 bases). CDR1 is SGHVS, CDR2 FQNEAQ, per germline. Trimming removed 2 bases at V and 8 bases at J, with 13 bases between. This CDR3 is 14 amino acids long. The CDR3, as DNA: TGTGCCAGCAGCTTATCGGGCAGGGGGGACATTCAGTACTTC. The encoded protein is CASSLSGRGDIQYF.

The V and J genes are TRBV23-1 and TRBJ2-1; D possibly corresponds to TRBD2 (6 bases). TRBV23-1 falls under the ORF class, with uncertain function. The CDR3 is made up of 16 amino acids. Deletions cut 7 bases from V and 4 bases from J, with 20 bases between. The CDR3 DNA is TGCGCCAGCAAAGCCGGGCCCAGTGGGGGGTACAATGAGCAGTTCTTC. Its translation is CASKAGPSGGYNEQFF.

This rearrangement joins TRBV6-1 to TRBJ2-1; a weak D match, TRBD1 (6 bases). The V end lost 4 bases, the J end lost 7 bases, and 26 bases lay between the germline ends. The germline gives CDR1 MNHNS, CDR2 SASEGT. The CDR3 has 18 amino acids. CDR3 region: CASSGPSLRDIFLNEQFF. CDR3 nucleotides: TGTGCCAGCAGTGGACCTTCCCTCCGGGACATATTTTTGAATGAGCAGTTCTTC.

The chain combines TRBV6-1 with TRBJ2-1; TRBD2 matches at 14 bases. The ends lost 1 base at V and 12 bases at J; junction bases unmatched: 5. Germline V gene lookup returns CDR1 MNHNS and CDR2 SASEGT. The CDR3 runs to 15 residues. The CDR3 DNA reads TGTGCCAGCAGTGAAGGGACTAGCGGGAGGCTCAGGCAGTTCTTC. It translates to CASSEGTSGRLRQFF.